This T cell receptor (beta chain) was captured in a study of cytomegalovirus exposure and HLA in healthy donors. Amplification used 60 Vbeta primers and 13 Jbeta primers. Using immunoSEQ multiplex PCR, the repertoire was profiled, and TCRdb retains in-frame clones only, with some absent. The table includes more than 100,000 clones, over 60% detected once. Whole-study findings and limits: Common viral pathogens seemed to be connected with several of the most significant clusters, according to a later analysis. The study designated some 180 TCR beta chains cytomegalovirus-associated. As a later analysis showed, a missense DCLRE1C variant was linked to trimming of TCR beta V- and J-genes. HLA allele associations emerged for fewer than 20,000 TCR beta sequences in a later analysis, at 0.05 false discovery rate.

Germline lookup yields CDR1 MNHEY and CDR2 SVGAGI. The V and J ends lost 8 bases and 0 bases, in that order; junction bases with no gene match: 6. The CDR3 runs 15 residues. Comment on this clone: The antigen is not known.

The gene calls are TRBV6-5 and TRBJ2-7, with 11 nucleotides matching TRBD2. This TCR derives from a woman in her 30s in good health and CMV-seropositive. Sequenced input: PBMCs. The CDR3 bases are TGTGCCAGCGGGATTAGCGGGGGGGGCTCCTACGAGCAGTACTTC. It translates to CASGISGGGSYEQYF.